The rows below give T cell receptor beta chains drawn from one sample of a study of blood T cell repertoires in COVID-19. Assay: immunoSEQ multiplex PCR; the TCRdb copy retains only in-frame clones and omits some. The sample lists 60,000 or so clones; about 78% were seen once. Source material: peripheral blood. The source of these receptors is a human donor in a cohort sampled during active COVID-19. CDR3s include the opening cysteine and the closing phenylalanine or tryptophan. A D gene is named only where the DNA matches it firmly. The listing skips clone size in some rows; elsewhere it reads once, few, many or a size class.

TRBJ1-1	.	.	TRBV7-8	TGTGCCAGCAGCTTAGTAACAGACAACACTGAAGCTTTCTTT	CASSLVTDNTEAFF
TRBJ2-7	.	TRBD1	TRBV27	TGTGCCAGCAGTTTCCGCCGAAGCACAGGGGGCTACGAGCAGTACTTC	CASSFRRSTGGYEQYF
TRBJ1-1	few	TRBD1	TRBV2	TGTGCCAGCAGCCTTTTACAGGGGATGAACACTGAAGCTTTCTTT	CASSLLQGMNTEAFF
TRBJ2-4	.	.	TRBV19	TGTGCCAGTAGTCGAGGGTTACCAGGGGACATTCAGTACTTC	CASSRGLPGDIQYF
TRBJ2-1	once	TRBD2	TRBV4-3	TGCGCCAGCAGCCAAGATCGGTCCGGGAGGGGGTTGAATGAGCAGTTCTTC	CASSQDRSGRGLNEQFF
TRBJ1-5	few	.	TRBV6-2/TRBV6-3	TGTGCCAGCAGTTACCGGTCCGACAGCCCTGGACGTAATCAGCCCCAGCATTTT	CASSYRSDSPGRNQPQHF
TRBJ2-7	.	TRBD2	TRBV6-5	TGTGCCAGCAGACGAAGGGTGGCGGGAGAGAACGAGCAGTACTTC	CASRRRVAGENEQYF
TRBJ2-7	.	TRBD2	TRBV7-9	TGTGCCAGCAAAGACCCTCCATTTCCGACTAGCGGGATTCCTTACGAGCAGTACTTC	CASKDPPFPTSGIPYEQYF
TRBJ2-6	.	.	TRBV7-2	TGTGCCAGCAGCTTCGGGACTGGGGCCAACGTCCTGACTTTC	CASSFGTGANVLTF
TRBJ1-5	.	TRBD1	TRBV5-6	TGTGCCAGCAGCTTGGTGGGACAGAATCAGCCCCAGCATTTT	CASSLVGQNQPQHF
TRBJ2-1	.	TRBD2	TRBV2	TGTGCCAGCAGGGCTAGCGGGGTGACGACTGTTGAGCAGTTCTTC	CASRASGVTTVEQFF
TRBJ2-1	.	TRBD1	TRBV25-1	TGTGCCAGCTATGGGGGACAGGTTGGCCGCAATGAGCAGTTCTTC	CASYGGQVGRNEQFF
TRBJ1-4	.	.	TRBV29-1	TGCAGCGTTGAAGGTTCAGAGCCAGGCCGATGGTCTAATGAAAAACTGTTTTTT	CSVEGSEPGRWSNEKLFF
TRBJ1-1	few	TRBD1	TRBV28	TGTGCCAGCAGCCGAGCAGAAGGACAGGGTGTCACTGAAGCTTTCTTT	CASSRAEGQGVTEAFF
TRBJ1-4	.	.	TRBV7-9	TGTGCCAGCAGCTTAGTAAACGGTGAAAAACTGTTTTTT	CASSLVNGEKLFF
TRBJ1-2	.	.	TRBV6-4	TGTGCCAGCAGGAGTGACATGGGCTACACCTTC	CASRSDMGYTF
TRBJ2-2	once	.	TRBV6-6	TGTGCCAGCAGTTACCCGACTCCACTGAACACCGGGGAGCTGTTTTTT	CASSYPTPLNTGELFF
TRBJ2-7	.	.	TRBV4-2	TGTGCCAGCAGCCAAGATCTGGACAACTCCTACGAGCAGTACTTC	CASSQDLDNSYEQYF
TRBJ2-7	.	.	TRBV3-1/TRBV3-2	TGTGCCAGCAGCCAAGACAGGGGAAAGGACCACGAGCAGTACTTC	CASSQDRGKDHEQYF
TRBJ1-1	few	TRBD1	TRBV19	TGTGCCAGTAGACACCAGGGGGGCGGCACTGAAGCTTTCTTT	CASRHQGGGTEAFF
TRBJ1-1	.	.	TRBV7-9	TGTGCCAGCAGCTCAAGGCTCGCGGGGCGGACTGAAGCTTTCTTT	CASSSRLAGRTEAFF
TRBJ1-1	.	.	TRBV7-9	TGTGCCAGCAGCGCCCTCAAAGGGGGAAACACTGAAGCTTTCTTT	CASSALKGGNTEAFF
TRBJ1-1	.	TRBD1	TRBV6-1	TGTGCCAGCAGTGAAGGGGCAGGGGGTAGGATGAACACTGAAGCTTTCTTT	CASSEGAGGRMNTEAFF
TRBJ2-7	.	.	TRBV7-2	TGTGCCAGCAGCTACCAGAGGCCGCCAGACGAGCAGTACTTC	CASSYQRPPDEQYF
TRBJ2-1	.	TRBD2	TRBV15	TGTGCCACCAGCAGAGATTTAGCGGGCAGCTCCTACAATGAGCAGTTCTTC	CATSRDLAGSSYNEQFF
TRBJ2-5	.	.	TRBV7-2	TGTGCCAGCAGCTCCCGGTCCGGGGGTATCGAGACCCAGTACTTC	CASSSRSGGIETQYF
TRBJ2-4	.	.	TRBV6-2/TRBV6-3	TGTGCCAGCAGCCAGGTCGAGAGGGCCAAAAACATTCAGTACTTC	CASSQVERAKNIQYF
TRBJ2-2	.	TRBD1	TRBV9	TGTGCCAGCACCCTCAGGGACAGCGCGAACACCGGGGAGCTGTTTTTT	CASTLRDSANTGELFF
TRBJ2-7	.	TRBD2	TRBV7-2	TGTGCCAGCAGCACGGGGGGGACACCATACTACGAGCAGTACTTC	CASSTGGTPYYEQYF
TRBJ2-7	.	.	TRBV18	TGTGCCAGCTCACTGGAACAGGGCCCCACCGGGCAGTACTTC	CASSLEQGPTGQYF
TRBJ2-7	once	TRBD2	TRBV18	TGTGCCAGCTCACCACCGACGGGAGGGCCGGGGTCCTACGAGCAGTACTTC	CASSPPTGGPGSYEQYF
TRBJ1-6	.	.	TRBV9	TGTGCCAGCAGCGTAATGGCAGGGTCCTATAATTCACCCCTCCACTTT	CASSVMAGSYNSPLHF
TRBJ1-4	.	.	TRBV6-5	TGTGCCGGCAGAGACGGGGGGCTAACTGAAAAACTGTTTTTT	CAGRDGGLTEKLFF
TRBJ1-2	.	.	TRBV9	TGTGCCAGCAGCGGGATCCTAGGACAGATTGCTGGCTACACCTTC	CASSGILGQIAGYTF
TRBJ1-4	.	.	TRBV18	TGTGCCAGCTCCCTCGGTCGTAATGAAAAACTGTTTTTT	CASSLGRNEKLFF
TRBJ1-2	few	TRBD1	TRBV7-2	TGTGCCAGCAGCTATGGACAGGGGGCTAGGGGCTACACCTTC	CASSYGQGARGYTF
TRBJ2-7	.	TRBD2	TRBV11-3	TGTGCCAGCAGCTTAGGTCCGGGGGGTGAGCAGTACTTC	CASSLGPGGEQYF
TRBJ2-7	.	.	TRBV27	TGTGCCAGCAGTTTATCTGGGGGCAGCTCCTACGAGCAGTACTTC	CASSLSGGSSYEQYF
TRBJ2-7	once	TRBD2	TRBV27	TGTGCCAGCAGTTTACGGGGACTAGGGCTCTACGAGCAGTACTTC	CASSLRGLGLYEQYF
TRBJ1-5	medium-sized	TRBD1	TRBV6-1	TGTGCCAGCAGTGATACCGACAGGGGGGATAGCAATCAGCCCCAGCATTTT	CASSDTDRGDSNQPQHF
TRBJ2-5	.	.	TRBV12-3/TRBV12-4	TGTGCCAGCAGTTCGAGGAGACTGGAGACCCAGTACTTC	CASSSRRLETQYF
TRBJ2-2	.	TRBD2	TRBV5-5	TGTGCCAGCAGCTTACACATCCTAGCGGGACCGAACACCGGGGAGCTGTTTTTT	CASSLHILAGPNTGELFF
TRBJ2-7	few	.	TRBV6-2/TRBV6-3	TGTGCCAGCAGTTACGGACAGAGCTCCTACGAGCAGTACTTC	CASSYGQSSYEQYF
TRBJ2-7	.	.	TRBV10-2	TGCGCCAGCAGTGAGATCTACACAGGGCCCGAGCAGTACTTC	CASSEIYTGPEQYF
TRBJ2-7	.	TRBD1	TRBV27	TGTGCCAGCAGTTCCATGCGGACAGGCTCCTACGAGCAGTACTTC	CASSSMRTGSYEQYF
TRBJ2-7	.	.	TRBV5-1	TGCGCCAGCAGCTTGGGCGGGGCCCGGGACGAGCAGTACTTC	CASSLGGARDEQYF
TRBJ1-1	few	.	TRBV14	TGTGCCAGCAGCCAGCCCCACAGGAGTGAAGCTTTCTTT	CASSQPHRSEAFF
TRBJ1-1	.	.	TRBV2	TGTGCCAGCAGGTCAGGGGCTAACACTGAAGCTTTCTTT	CASRSGANTEAFF
TRBJ2-6	.	TRBD2	TRBV28	TGTGCCAGCACCCCGGGAGGATCTGGGGCCAACGTCCTGACTTTC	CASTPGGSGANVLTF
TRBJ2-1	.	TRBD2	TRBV9	TGTGCCAGCAGCGACAGCGTGACTAGCGGGAGAGGTGAAAATGAGCAGTTCTTC	CASSDSVTSGRGENEQFF
TRBJ2-7	once	TRBD1	TRBV11-2	TGTGCCAGCAGCCCAAACCGGGACAGGGATCCTCATTTC	CASSPNRDRDPHF
TRBJ2-1	many	TRBD1	TRBV28	TGTGCCAGCAGTTTCCCCCGGACAGGAGTCTCCTACAATGAGCAGTTCTTC	CASSFPRTGVSYNEQFF
TRBJ1-1	.	.	TRBV28	TGTGCCAGCAGTTTACCTCTGAATAGAAGGGGTCCGAACACTGAAGCTTTCTTT	CASSLPLNRRGPNTEAFF
TRBJ1-4	few	.	TRBV30	TGTGCCTGGAGTGCGATGGGCGAAAAACTGTTTTTT	CAWSAMGEKLFF
TRBJ1-5	few	TRBD1	TRBV5-5	TGTGCCAGCAGTTTGGGACAGGGTTCGGTACAGCCCCAGCATTTT	CASSLGQGSVQPQHF